The source of this T cell receptor (beta chain) is a study of CD8 T cells in Susac syndrome. Random hexamers were used to reverse transcribe the RNA input (about 0.45 to 1 ug). The amplification used immunoSEQ multiplex PCR on TCR beta CDR3; it spanned 54 Vbeta and 13 Jbeta. TCRdb recomputed calls from the immunoSEQ multiplex PCR reads with MiXCR, one row per CDR3 protein. This sample yields 200,000 to 250,000 distinct CDR3 sequences, of which about 94% are seen a single time; about 0.13% belongs to the top ten. As for this clonotype: Antigen unknown.

CD8+ and CD4+ T cells from blood underwent TCR beta sequencing. The CDR3 is 15 amino acids. The germline V and J ends were trimmed by 3 bases and 9 bases, with 18 bases remaining between them. Study results and caveats: By the study's own acknowledgment, its TCR sequencing and HLA analysis included relatively few individuals.

The TCR sequence derives from a human donor with multiple sclerosis. Sequencing used CD8+ T cells from PBMCs. The genes are TRBV12-3 or TRBV12-4 and TRBJ2-1, with a possible D match to TRBD2 (5 bases). The CDR3 region is CASSFGLAGRAEQFF. The CDR3, as DNA: TGTGCCAGCAGTTTCGGGCTAGCAGGCCGGGCTGAGCAGTTCTTC.